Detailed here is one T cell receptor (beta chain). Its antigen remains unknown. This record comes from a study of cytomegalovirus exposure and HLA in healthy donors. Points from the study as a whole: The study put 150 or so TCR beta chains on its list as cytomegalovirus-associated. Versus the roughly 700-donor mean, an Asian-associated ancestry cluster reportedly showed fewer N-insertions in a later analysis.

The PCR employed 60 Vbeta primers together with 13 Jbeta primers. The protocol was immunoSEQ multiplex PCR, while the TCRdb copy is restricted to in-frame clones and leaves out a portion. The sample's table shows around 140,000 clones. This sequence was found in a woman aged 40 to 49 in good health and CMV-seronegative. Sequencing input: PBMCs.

The CDR3 bases are TGTGCCAGCAGCCGCCCGAAACTAGCGGGACCGGATGAGCAGTTCTTC. It specifies CASSRPKLAGPDEQFF. The chain uses TRBV11-1 and TRBJ2-1, with 10 bases identical to TRBD2. Trimming took 5 bases from V and 8 from J; bases not matched to a gene: 12. Germline V gene lookup returns CDR1 SGHAT and CDR2 FQDESV (reference sequence). The CDR3 runs to 16 residues.